This TCR beta chain was captured by sequencing in a study of blood T cell repertoires in COVID-19. For the study at large: COVID-19 samples collected from the United States, Italy and Spain covered acute and convalescent phases. T cells, B-cell-depleted T cells, or PBMCs provided the cDNA or gDNA that served as material.

In the source study's methods: Estimated nucleated cell counts came from reference gene primer amplification. Produced via immunoSEQ multiplex PCR; TCRdb's table is partial and in-frame only. V and J calls and clone size are copied from that table; D and trimming were computed from the DNA. Here the sample spans tens of thousands of clones, approximately 84% being singletons. The ends lost 3 bases at V and 2 bases at J; junction bases unmatched: 3. The CDR3 length is 15 residues. CDR1 SGHRS and CDR2 YFSETQ come from the germline V gene. The chain has TRBV5-1 and TRBJ1-4, with 8 bases identical to TRBD1. This clonotype was obtained from a man aged 65 to 79 with acute or convalescent COVID-19. Specimen: peripheral blood. CDR3 protein: CASSSGTGTNEKLFF. In DNA, the CDR3 is TGCGCCAGCAGCTCAGGGACAGGCACTAATGAAAAACTGTTTTTT.